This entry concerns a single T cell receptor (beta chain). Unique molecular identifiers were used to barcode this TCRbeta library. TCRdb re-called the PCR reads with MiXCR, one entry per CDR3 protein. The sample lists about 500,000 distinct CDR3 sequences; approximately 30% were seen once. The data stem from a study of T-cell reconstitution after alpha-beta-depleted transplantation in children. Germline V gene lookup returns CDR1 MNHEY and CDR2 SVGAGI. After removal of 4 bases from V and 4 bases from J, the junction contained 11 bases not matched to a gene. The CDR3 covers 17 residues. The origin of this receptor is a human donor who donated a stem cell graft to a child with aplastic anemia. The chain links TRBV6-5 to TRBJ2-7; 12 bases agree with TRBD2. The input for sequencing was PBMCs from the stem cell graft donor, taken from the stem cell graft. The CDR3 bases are TGTGCCAGCAGTTCGCCACTACCGGGACTAGCGGGTTACGAGCAGTACGTC. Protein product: CASSSPLPGLAGYEQYV.